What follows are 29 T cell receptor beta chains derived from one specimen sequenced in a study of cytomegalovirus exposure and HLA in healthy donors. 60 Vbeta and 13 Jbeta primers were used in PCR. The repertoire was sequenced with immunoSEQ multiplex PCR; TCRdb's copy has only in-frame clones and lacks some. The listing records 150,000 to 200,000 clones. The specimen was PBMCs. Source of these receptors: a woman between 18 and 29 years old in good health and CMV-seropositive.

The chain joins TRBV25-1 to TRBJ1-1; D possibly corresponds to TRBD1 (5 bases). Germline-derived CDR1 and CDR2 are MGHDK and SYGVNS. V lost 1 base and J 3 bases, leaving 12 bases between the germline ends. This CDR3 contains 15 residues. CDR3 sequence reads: CASSELGIGDTEAFF. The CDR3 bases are TGTGCCAGCAGTGAATTGGGTATAGGGGACACTGAAGCTTTCTTT.

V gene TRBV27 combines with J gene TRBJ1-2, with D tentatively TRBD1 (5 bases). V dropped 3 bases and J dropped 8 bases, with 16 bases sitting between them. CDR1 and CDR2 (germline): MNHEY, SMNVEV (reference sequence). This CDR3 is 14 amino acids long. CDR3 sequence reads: CASSLFQGFGGYTF. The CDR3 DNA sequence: TGTGCCAGCAGTTTGTTTCAGGGCTTTGGCGGCTACACCTTC.

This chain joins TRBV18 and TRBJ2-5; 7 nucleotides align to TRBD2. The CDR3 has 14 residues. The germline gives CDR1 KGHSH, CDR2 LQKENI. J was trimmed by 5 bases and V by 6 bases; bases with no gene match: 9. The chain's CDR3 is CASSARLARETQYF. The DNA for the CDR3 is TGTGCCAGCTCCGCTAGACTAGCAAGGGAGACCCAGTACTTC.

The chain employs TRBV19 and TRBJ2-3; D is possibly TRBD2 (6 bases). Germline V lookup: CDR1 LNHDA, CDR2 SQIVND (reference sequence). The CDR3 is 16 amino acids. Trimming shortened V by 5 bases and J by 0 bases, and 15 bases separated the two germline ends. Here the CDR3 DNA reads TGTGCCAGTAGTGCGACAAGCGGGTTCAGCACAGATACGCAGTATTTT. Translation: CASSATSGFSTDTQYF.

The CDR3 DNA follows: TGTGCCAGTAGTCTTCGAACCCAGGGGGAGGATGGCTACACCTTC. It encodes CASSLRTQGEDGYTF. V usage is TRBV19 and J usage is TRBJ1-2; 7 nucleotides align to TRBD1. The CDR3 loop spans 15 amino acids. V dropped 5 bases and J dropped 6; count of bases not matched to a gene: 12. Per germline, CDR1 LNHDA and CDR2 SQIVND (reference sequence).

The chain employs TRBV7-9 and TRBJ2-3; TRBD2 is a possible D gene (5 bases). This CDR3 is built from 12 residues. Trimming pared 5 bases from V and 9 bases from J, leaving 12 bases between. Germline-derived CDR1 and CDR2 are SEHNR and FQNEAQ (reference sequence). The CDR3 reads CASSISDSTQYF. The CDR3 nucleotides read TGTGCCAGCAGCATATCGGACTCAACGCAGTATTTT.

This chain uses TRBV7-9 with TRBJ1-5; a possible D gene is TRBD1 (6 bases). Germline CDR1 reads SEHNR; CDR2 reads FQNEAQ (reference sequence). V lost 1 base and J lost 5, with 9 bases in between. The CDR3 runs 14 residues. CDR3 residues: CASSLVGADQPQHF. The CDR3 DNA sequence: TGTGCCAGCAGCTTAGTGGGGGCTGATCAGCCCCAGCATTTT.

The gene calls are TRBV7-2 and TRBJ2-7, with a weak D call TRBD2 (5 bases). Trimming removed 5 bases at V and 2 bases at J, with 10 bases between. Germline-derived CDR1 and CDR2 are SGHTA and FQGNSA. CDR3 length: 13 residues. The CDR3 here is CASSRMGAYEQYF. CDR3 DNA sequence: TGTGCCAGCAGCCGCATGGGAGCCTACGAGCAGTACTTC.

CDR3 loop: CASSLVLGQGAADTQYF. CDR3 nucleotide sequence: TGTGCCAGCAGCTTAGTTTTAGGACAGGGGGCTGCAGATACGCAGTATTTT. The chain has TRBV7-8 and TRBJ2-3, with 11 positions matching TRBD1. The CDR3 is 17 amino acids. In germline, CDR1 is SGHVS, CDR2 FQNEAQ. With 1 base clipped from V and 4 bases from J, the junction kept 7 bases outside the gene matches.

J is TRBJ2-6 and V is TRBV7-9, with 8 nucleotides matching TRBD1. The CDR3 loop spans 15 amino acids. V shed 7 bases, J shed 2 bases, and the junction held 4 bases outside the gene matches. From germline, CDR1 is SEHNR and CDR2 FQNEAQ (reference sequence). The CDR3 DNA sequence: TGTGCCAGCACTCCAGGGGGCGCTGGGGCCAACGTCCTGACTTTC. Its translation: CASTPGGAGANVLTF.

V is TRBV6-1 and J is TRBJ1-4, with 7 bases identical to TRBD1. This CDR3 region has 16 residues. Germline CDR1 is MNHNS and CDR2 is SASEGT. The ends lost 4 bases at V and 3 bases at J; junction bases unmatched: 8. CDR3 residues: CASSGTGDWSNEKLFF. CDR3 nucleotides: TGTGCCAGCAGTGGTACAGGGGACTGGTCTAATGAAAAACTGTTTTTT.

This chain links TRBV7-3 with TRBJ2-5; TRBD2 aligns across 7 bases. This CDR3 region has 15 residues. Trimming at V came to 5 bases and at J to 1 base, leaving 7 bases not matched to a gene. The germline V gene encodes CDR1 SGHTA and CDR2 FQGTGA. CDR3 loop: CASSLVGGVQETQYF. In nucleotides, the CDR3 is TGTGCCAGCAGCCTCGTGGGGGGGGTCCAAGAGACCCAGTACTTC.

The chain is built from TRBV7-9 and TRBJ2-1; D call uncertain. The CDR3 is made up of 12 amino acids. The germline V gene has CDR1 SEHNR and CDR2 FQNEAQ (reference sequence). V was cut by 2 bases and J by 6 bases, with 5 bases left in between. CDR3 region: CASSLSTNEQFF. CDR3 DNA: TGTGCCAGCAGCTTAAGCACCAATGAGCAGTTCTTC.

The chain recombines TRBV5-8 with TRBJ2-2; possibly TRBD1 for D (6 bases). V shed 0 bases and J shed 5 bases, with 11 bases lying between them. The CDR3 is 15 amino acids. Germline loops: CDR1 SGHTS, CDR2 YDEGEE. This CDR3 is CASSLDGGGTGELFF. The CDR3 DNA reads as TGTGCCAGCAGCTTGGATGGGGGCGGTACCGGGGAGCTGTTTTTT.

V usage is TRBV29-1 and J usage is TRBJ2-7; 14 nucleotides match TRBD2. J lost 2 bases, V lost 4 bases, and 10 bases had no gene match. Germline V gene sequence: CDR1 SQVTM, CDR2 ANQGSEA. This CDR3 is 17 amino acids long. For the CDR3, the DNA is TGCAGCGTTGGGGGACTAGCGGGAGAGGAGACCCCCTACGAGCAGTACTTC. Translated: CSVGGLAGEETPYEQYF.

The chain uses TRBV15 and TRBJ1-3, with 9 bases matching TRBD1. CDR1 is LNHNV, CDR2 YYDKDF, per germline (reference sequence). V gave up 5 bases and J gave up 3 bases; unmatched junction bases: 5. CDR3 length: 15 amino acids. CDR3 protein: CATSPPGQGGNTIYF. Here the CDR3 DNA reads TGTGCCACCAGCCCACCGGGACAGGGTGGAAACACCATATATTTT.

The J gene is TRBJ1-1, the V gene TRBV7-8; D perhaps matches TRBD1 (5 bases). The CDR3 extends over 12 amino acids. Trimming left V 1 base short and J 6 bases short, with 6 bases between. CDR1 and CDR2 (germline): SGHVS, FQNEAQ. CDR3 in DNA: TGTGCCAGCAGCTTAGGGGGGGCTGAAGCTTTCTTT. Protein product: CASSLGGAEAFF.

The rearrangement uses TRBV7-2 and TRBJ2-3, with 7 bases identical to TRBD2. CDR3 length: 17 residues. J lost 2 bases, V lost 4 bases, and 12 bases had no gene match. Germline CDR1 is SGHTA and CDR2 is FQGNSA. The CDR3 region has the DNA TGTGCCAGCAGCTCGGGGTTCGGCGGGGGAGACACAGATACGCAGTATTTT. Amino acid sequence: CASSSGFGGGDTDTQYF.

The CDR3: CATSTGGRPHEKLFF. DNA for the CDR3: TGTGCCACCAGCACAGGGGGACGTCCCCACGAAAAACTGTTTTTT. V and J are TRBV15 and TRBJ1-4; 7 bases are a match to TRBD1. With 4 bases clipped from V and 8 bases from J, the junction kept 10 bases outside the gene matches. The CDR3 runs to 15 residues. Germline CDR1 is LNHNV and CDR2 is YYDKDF (reference sequence).

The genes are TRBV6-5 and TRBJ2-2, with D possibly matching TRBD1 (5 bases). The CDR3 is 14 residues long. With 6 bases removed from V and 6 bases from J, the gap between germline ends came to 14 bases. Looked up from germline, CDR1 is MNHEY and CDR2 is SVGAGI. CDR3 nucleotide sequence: TGTGCCAGCAGGGGGCTATTACACGCCGGGGAGCTGTTTTTT. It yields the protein CASRGLLHAGELFF.

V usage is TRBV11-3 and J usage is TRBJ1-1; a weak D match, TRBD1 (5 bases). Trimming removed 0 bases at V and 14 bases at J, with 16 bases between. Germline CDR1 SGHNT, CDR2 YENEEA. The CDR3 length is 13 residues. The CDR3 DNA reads TGTGCCAGCAGCTTAGACCGGGGGGTCCCAGGGTTCTTT. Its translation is CASSLDRGVPGFF.

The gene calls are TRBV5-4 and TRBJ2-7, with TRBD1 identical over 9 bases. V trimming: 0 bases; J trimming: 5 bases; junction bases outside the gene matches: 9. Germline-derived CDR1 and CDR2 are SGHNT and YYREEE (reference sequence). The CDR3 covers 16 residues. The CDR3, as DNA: TGTGCCAGCAGCTTGGAAGGGGACAGGGCGACGGACGAGCAGTACTTC. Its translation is CASSLEGDRATDEQYF.

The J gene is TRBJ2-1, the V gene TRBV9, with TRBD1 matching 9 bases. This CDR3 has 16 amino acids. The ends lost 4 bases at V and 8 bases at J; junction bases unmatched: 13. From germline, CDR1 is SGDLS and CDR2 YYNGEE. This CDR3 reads CASSSPAGQGNHEQFF. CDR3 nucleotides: TGTGCCAGCAGCTCCCCGGCGGGACAGGGTAACCATGAGCAGTTCTTC.

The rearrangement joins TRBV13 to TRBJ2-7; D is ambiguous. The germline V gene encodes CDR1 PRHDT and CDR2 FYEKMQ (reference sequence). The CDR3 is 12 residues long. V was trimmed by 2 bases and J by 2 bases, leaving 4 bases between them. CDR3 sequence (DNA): TGTGCCAGCAGCTTATCCACCTACGAGCAGTACTTC. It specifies CASSLSTYEQYF.

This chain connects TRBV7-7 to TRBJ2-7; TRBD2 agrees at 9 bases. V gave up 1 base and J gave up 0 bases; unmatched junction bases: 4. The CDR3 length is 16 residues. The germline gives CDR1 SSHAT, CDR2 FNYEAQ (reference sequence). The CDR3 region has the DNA TGTGCCAGCAGCTTAGGAACTAGCGGGCACTCCTACGAGCAGTACTTC. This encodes CASSLGTSGHSYEQYF.

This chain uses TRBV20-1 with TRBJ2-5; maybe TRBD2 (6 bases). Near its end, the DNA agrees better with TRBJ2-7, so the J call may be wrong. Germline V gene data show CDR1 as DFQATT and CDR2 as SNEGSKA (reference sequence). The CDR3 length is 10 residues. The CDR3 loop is CSAGGYEQYF. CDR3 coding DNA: TGCAGTGCTGGAGGGTACGAGCAGTACTTC.

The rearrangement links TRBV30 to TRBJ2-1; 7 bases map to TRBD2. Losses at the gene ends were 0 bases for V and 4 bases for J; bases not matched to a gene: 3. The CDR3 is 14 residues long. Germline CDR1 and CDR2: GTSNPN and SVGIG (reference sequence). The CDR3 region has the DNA TGTGCCTGGAGTGTGGGAGGGAGTTACAATGAGCAGTTCTTC. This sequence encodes CAWSVGGSYNEQFF.

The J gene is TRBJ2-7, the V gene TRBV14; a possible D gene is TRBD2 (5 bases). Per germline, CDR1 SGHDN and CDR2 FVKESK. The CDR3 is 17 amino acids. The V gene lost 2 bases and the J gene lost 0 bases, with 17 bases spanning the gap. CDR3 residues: CASSQRRLRLSSYEQYF. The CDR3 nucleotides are TGTGCCAGCAGCCAAAGGAGGTTGAGACTGAGCTCCTACGAGCAGTACTTC.

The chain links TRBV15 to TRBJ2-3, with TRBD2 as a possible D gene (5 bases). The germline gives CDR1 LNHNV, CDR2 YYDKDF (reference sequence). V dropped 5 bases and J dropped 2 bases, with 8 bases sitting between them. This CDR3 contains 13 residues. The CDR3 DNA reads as TGTGCCACCAGCGAGACTACCACAGATACGCAGTATTTT. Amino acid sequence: CATSETTTDTQYF. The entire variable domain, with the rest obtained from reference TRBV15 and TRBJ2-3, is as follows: DAMVIQNPRYQVTQFGKPVTLSCSQTLNHNVMYWYQQKSSQAPKLLFHYYDKDFNNEADTPDNFQSRRPNTSFCFLDIRSPGLGDTAMYLCATSETTTDTQYFGPGTRLTVL.